Below, one T cell receptor (beta chain) is given with its context. This specimen belongs to a study of blood T cell repertoires in COVID-19. Study details: Sources were T cells, B-cell-depleted T cells, or PBMCs; the material itself was cDNA or gDNA.

TCRdb's table, derived via immunoSEQ multiplex PCR, lists solely in-frame clones and lacks some. Among some 110,000 clones listed, approximately 80% were seen once. The CDR3 has 15 residues. The clonotype originates from a woman aged 55-69 years with acute or convalescent COVID-19. V usage is TRBV21-1 and J usage is TRBJ1-2; the table's TRBD1 call for D was not verified on the DNA. TRBV21-1 is noted as a pseudogene. The material sequenced was peripheral blood. CDR3 in amino acids: CASSRNHRDFYGYTF. The CDR3 DNA reads as TGTGCCAGCAGCAGAAACCACAGGGATTTCTATGGCTACACCTTC.